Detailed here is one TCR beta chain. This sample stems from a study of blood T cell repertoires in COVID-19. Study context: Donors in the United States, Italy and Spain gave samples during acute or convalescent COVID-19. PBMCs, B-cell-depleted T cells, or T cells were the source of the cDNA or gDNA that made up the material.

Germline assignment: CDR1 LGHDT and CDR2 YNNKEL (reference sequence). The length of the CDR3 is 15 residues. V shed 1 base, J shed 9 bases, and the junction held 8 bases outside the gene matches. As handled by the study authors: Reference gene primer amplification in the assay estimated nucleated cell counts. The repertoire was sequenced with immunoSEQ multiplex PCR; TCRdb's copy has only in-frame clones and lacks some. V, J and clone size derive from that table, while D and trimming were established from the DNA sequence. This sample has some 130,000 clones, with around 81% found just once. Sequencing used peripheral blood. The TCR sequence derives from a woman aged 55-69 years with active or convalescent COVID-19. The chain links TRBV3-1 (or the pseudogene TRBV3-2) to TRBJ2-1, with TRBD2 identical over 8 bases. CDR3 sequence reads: CASSQGASGGSEQFF. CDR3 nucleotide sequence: TGTGCCAGCAGCCAAGGTGCGAGCGGGGGCAGTGAGCAGTTCTTC.